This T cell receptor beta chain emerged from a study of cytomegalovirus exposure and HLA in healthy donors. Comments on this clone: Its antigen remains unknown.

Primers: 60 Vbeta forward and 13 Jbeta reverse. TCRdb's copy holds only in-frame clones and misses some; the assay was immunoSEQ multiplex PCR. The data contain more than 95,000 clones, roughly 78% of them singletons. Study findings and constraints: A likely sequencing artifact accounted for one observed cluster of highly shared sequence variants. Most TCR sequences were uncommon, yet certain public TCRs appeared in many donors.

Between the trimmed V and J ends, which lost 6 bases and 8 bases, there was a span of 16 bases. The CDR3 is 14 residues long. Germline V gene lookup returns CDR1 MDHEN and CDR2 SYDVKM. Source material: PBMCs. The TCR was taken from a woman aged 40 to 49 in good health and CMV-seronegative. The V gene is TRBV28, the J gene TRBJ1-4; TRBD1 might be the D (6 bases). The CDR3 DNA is TGTGCCAGCAGCATCACAGGGATACGAGAAAAACTGTTTTTT. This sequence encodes CASSITGIREKLFF.